This TCR beta chain was identified in a study of blood T cell repertoires in COVID-19. Background on the study: The United States, Italy and Spain supplied acute and convalescent COVID-19 samples. Sample material is recorded as cDNA or gDNA derived from T cells, B-cell-depleted T cells, or PBMCs.

Cohort allocation depended upon clinical history that participants reported. Recovered Cohort 3 donors showed two negative PCRs, clearance, or symptom resolution. The protocol was immunoSEQ multiplex PCR, while the TCRdb copy is restricted to in-frame clones and leaves out a portion. Here the sample spans over 200,000 clones, roughly 89% being singletons. V lost 2 bases to trimming and J lost 7 bases; unmatched junction nucleotides: 12. The V gene's germline CDR1 is SGHTA and CDR2 FQGNSA. The CDR3 is 17 amino acids. This clone showed up just once. The chain joins TRBV7-2 to TRBJ2-5, with 11 positions matching TRBD2. Material for sequencing was PBMCs or T cells enriched from blood (not recorded which). The origin of this receptor is a woman aged 35 to 49 who had recovered from COVID-19. The DNA of the CDR3 is TGTGCCAGCAGCTTACAGTTAGCGGGAGGGCGTTCCGGGACCCAGTACTTC. This translates into CASSLQLAGGRSGTQYF.